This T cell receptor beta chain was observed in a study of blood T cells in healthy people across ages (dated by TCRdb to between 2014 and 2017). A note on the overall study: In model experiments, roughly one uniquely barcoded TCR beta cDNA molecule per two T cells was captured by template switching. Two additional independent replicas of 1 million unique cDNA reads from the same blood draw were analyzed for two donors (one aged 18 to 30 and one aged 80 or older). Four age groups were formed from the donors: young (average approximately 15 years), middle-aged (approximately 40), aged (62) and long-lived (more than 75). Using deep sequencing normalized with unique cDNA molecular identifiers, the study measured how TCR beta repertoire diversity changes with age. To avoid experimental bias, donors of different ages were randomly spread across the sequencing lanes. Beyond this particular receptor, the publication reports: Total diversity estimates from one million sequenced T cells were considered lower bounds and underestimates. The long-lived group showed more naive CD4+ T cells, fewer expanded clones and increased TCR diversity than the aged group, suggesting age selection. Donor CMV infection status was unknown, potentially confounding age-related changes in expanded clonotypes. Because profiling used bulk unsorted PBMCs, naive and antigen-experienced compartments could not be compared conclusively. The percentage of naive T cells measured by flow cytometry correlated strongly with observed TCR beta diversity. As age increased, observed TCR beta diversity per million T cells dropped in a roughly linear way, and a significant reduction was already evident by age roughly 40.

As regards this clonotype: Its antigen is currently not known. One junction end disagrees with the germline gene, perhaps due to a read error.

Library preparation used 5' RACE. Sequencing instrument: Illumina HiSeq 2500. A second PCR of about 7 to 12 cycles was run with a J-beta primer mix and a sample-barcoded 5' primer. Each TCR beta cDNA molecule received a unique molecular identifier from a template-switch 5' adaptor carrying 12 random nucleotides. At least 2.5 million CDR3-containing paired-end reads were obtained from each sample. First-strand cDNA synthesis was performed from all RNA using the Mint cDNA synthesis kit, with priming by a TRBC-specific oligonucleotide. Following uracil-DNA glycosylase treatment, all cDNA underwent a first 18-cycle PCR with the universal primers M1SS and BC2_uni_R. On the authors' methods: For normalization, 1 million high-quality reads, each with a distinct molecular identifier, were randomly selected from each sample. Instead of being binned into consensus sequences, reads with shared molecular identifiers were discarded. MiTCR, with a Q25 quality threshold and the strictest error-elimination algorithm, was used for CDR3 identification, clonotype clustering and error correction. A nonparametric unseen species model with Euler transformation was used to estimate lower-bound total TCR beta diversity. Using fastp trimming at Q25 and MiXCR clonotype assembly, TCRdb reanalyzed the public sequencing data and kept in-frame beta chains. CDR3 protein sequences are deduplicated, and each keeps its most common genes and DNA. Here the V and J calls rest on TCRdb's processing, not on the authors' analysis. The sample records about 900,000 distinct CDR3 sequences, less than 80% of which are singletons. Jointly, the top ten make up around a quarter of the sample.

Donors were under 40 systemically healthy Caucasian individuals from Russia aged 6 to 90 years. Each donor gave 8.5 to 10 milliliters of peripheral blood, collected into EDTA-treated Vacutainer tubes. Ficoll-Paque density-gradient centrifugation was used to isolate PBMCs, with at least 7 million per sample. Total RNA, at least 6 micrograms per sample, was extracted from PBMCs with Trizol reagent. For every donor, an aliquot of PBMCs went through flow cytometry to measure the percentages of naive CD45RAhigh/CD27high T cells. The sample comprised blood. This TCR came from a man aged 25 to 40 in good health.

CDR3 loop: CATSRVSSYNSPLHF. The nucleotide sequence is TGCGCCACCAGCAGAGTGAGCTCCTATAATTCACCCCTCCACTTT. The V and J segments used are TRBV15 and TRBJ1-6; no D segment can be confidently identified. CDR1 and CDR2 are drawn from the germline V gene (reference sequence): LNHNV, YYDKDF. The CDR3 measures 15 amino acids from cysteine to phenylalanine. CDR3 DNA only is kept here, 45 bases in frame from base 1.